This T cell receptor beta chain was observed in a study of beta chain features in type 1 diabetes listed by TCRdb under 2018. Study-wide context: Mean age, gender distribution, total cell number and subset yield did not differ between patients and healthy donors. A total of some 100,000,000 sorted cells were examined across all samples, and a strong correlation was observed between cell number per subset and RNA yield. The study compared the TCRB repertoires of sorted circulating CD4+ T cell subsets in recently diagnosed type 1 diabetes patients with those in matched healthy donors. Regulatory and stem cell-like memory subsets were isolated from only 8 patients and about 8 healthy donors, whereas naive and central memory subsets came from all 30 or so donors.

Trimming removed 4 bases from V and 6 bases from J, leaving 13 bases between the germline ends. The CDR3 runs 14 amino acids, cysteine and phenylalanine included. Just CDR3 DNA is preserved here, 42 bases in frame from base 1. CDR1 SEHNR and CDR2 FQNEAQ were looked up in the germline V gene (reference sequence). From each donor, a single peripheral blood sample of 100 to 150 mL on average was drawn into heparinised tubes. A BD FACSAria II and a panel including CD45RO, CCR7, CD25, CD127, CD95 and CD27 were used to sort naive, central memory, regulatory and stem cell-like memory CD4+ T cells. A purity above 95% was achieved for all sorted populations. PBMCs were isolated right away by Lymphoprep density gradient centrifugation and were stained directly, without culture. So that batch effects would be minimized, each experiment stained and sorted samples in pairs, pairing one healthy donor with one patient.

The entire isolated RNA was reverse transcribed using the High Capacity cDNA Reverse Transcription Kit, and thus expressed TCRB transcripts were sequenced. Deep immunoSEQ sequencing was performed on naive, central memory and regulatory T cell samples, with an average of roughly 3.6 million total reads per sample. After sorted cells were lysed in RLT buffer, RNA was extracted with DNase-treated RNeasy Micro or Mini kits, with the choice depending on cell number. Each cell subset was processed on its own to prevent cross-contamination, while patient and healthy donor samples were processed together. The immunoSEQ multiplex PCR was used to amplify TCRB sequences from cDNA, generating 87-bp fragments that spanned the CDR3 region. Amplicons were sequenced on the Illumina HiSeq platform. Concerning the study's data processing: Synthetic template baselines were used to correct PCR bias computationally, reads within Hamming distance 2 were collapsed, and singletons that could not be merged were discarded. By aligning reads against IMGT, V, D and J genes, CDR3 length, and insertions or deletions at six rearrangement sites were assigned. Clonotype counts were normalized to sorted cell number within each subset before computing true diversity and Gini coefficients with the tcR R package. The overlap coefficient, calculated on TCRB nucleotide sequences, was used to measure repertoire sharing. Out-of-frame TCRB sequences from naive cells were analyzed as a proxy for the pre-selection repertoire. Imported from immuneACCESS, the table was reduced by TCRdb to in-frame sequences with V and J called. These copies leave out some clones; in studies compared against another copy, an unresolved V gene accounts for under half, and the cause of the remainder is not known. The V and J calls and clone size come from that table; D and trimming were worked out from the DNA. In this sample the table shows roughly 610,000 clones, roughly 16% of which occur a single time. About 0.087% of the sample lies in the top ten.

Overall study outcomes, separate from this receptor: HLA sub-analyses involved small numbers of individuals, so any influence of HLA type on TCRB rearrangement remained unresolved. The naive, central memory and regulatory TCRB repertoires appeared to resemble one another more closely among patients than among healthy donors. At VDJ recombination sites, patients with type 1 diabetes made fewer insertions and deleted more nucleotides, a pattern implying thymic rearrangement abnormalities. PCR might favor shorter templates, but patient and control samples were amplified and corrected together, so any skew would affect both groups equally. Because cDNA was sequenced instead of genomic DNA, highly expressing activated cells could be over-represented, though the groups showed no difference in activation or CD3 levels. In all four CD4+ subsets, TCRB CDR3 length was moderately but significantly shorter in type 1 diabetes patients.

In this sample, this clone turned up many times. The clone's antigen remains unknown. One base away there is no much larger clone; base qualities are not given. The sequencing input was naive CD4+ T cells from blood. Read against the paper, the sample's cell subset or site label means: true naive CD4+ T cells. This TCR was recovered from a man aged 18 to 35 in good health. The rearrangement combines TRBV7-9 with TRBJ2-4, with TRBD1 tentatively as D gene (6 bases match). The nucleotide sequence reads TGTGCCAGCAGCTCCGGAACAGGGCGAAACATTCAGTACTTC. This is translated as CASSSGTGRNIQYF.